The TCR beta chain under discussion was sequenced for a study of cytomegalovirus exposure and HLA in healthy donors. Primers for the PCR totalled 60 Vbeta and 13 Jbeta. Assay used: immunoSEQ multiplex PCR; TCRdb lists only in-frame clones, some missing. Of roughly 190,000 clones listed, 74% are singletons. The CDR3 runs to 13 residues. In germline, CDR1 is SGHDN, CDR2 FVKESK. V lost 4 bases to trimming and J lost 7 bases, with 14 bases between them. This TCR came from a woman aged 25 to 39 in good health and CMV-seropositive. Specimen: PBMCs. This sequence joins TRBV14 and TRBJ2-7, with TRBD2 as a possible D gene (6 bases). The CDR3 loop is CASSPGLSREQYF. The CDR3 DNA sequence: TGTGCCAGCAGCCCGGGACTCTCACGGGAGCAGTACTTC.